Following are 12 T cell receptor beta chains from one sample sequenced in a study of T cells in Graves' hyperthyroidism and ophthalmopathy. Amplified TCR beta CDR3 regions derived from RNA transcripts. The HTBI primer set served for first-round RT-PCR of the TCR CDR3. TCRdb redid the calling of the multiplex PCR reads with MiXCR, one entry per CDR3 protein. The sample records over 300,000 distinct CDR3 sequences, over 11% being singletons. Sequencing was carried out using blood. These receptors originate from a woman between 55 and 75 years old with Graves' hyperthyroidism.

V usage is TRBV6-2 or TRBV6-3 and J usage is TRBJ2-1; TRBD2 matches 7 bases. The CDR3 length is 19 residues. The trim removed 6 bases at V and 0 bases at J, leaving 17 bases unmatched. Germline CDR1 is MNHEY and CDR2 is SVGEGT. The CDR3 loop is CASRPWGPSGGSSYNEQFF. Written as DNA, the CDR3 is TGTGCCAGCAGGCCCTGGGGTCCTAGCGGTGGAAGCTCCTACAATGAGCAGTTCTTC.

This clonotype has a count of ten or more. The chain carries TRBV12-3 or TRBV12-4 and TRBJ2-5; 9 bases agree with TRBD1. The ends lost 8 bases at V and 5 bases at J; junction bases unmatched: 9. The CDR3 is 14 amino acids. The DNA of the CDR3 is TGTGCCAGCGCACCGGGACAGGGATGGGAGACCCAGTACTTC. It is translated as CASAPGQGWETQYF.

This clonotype was counted ten times or more. The rearrangement uses TRBV12-3 or TRBV12-4 and TRBJ1-2; no clear D. Trimming cost V 5 bases and J 3 bases, with 10 bases left between them. The CDR3 sequence is 13 residues long. Written as DNA, the CDR3 is TGTGCCAGCAGTCCTGCGGAGGACTATGGCTACACCTTC. Its translation is CASSPAEDYGYTF.

This clonotype has a handful of counts. The chain uses TRBV9 and TRBJ2-1, with 9 bases aligning to TRBD2. The germline CDR1 and CDR2 sequences are SGDLS and YYNGEE. The CDR3 covers 16 residues. Trimming at V came to 1 base and at J to 7 bases, leaving 9 bases not matched to a gene. In DNA, the CDR3 is TGTGCCAGCAGCGTAAGTGGCGGGAGGGTCGGGAATGAGCAGTTCTTC. Its translation: CASSVSGGRVGNEQFF.

This clonotype was detected many times. The chain employs TRBV18 and TRBJ2-7, with TRBD1 identical over 7 bases. The CDR3 consists of 15 residues. Germline lookup yields CDR1 KGHSH and CDR2 LQKENI. V dropped 0 bases and J dropped 2; count of bases not matched to a gene: 4. Here the CDR3 DNA reads TGTGCCAGCTCACCACCAGGGACAGCAACCTACGAGCAGTACTTC. Its translation is CASSPPGTATYEQYF.

V and J are TRBV20-1 and TRBJ2-7; 8 positions agree with TRBD1. V lost 5 bases, J lost 0 bases, and 9 bases stayed unmatched. Germline CDR1 and CDR2: DFQATT and SNEGSKA (reference sequence). The CDR3 runs to 15 residues. CDR3 loop: CSAWGAGGLSYEQYF. CDR3 nucleotides: TGCAGTGCTTGGGGGGCAGGGGGCCTCTCCTACGAGCAGTACTTC.

This clonotype occurred a few times. The rearrangement links TRBV20-1 to TRBJ2-4, with TRBD2 matching 7 bases. Germline trimming cut 0 bases from V and 2 bases from J; bases unmatched to any gene: 10. Germline V gene lookup returns CDR1 DFQATT and CDR2 SNEGSKA (reference sequence). This CDR3 has 17 amino acids. In DNA form, the CDR3 reads TGCAGTGCTAGAGATCAAGGGGAGGGAAATACCAAAAACATTCAGTACTTC. Amino acid sequence: CSARDQGEGNTKNIQYF.

This clonotype has ten or more counts. The CDR3 DNA is TGTGCCAGCAGTTTAAGACAGGGGGCCTACAATGAGCAGTTCTTC. It is translated as CASSLRQGAYNEQFF. The chain recombines TRBV12-3 or TRBV12-4 with TRBJ2-1; the match to TRBD1 covers 9 bases. There are 15 residues in the CDR3. Trimming cost V 2 bases and J 2 bases; bases outside gene matches: 1.

This clonotype appeared many times. The chain couples TRBV20-1 to TRBJ2-1, with D uncertain. This CDR3 contains 13 residues. CDR1 and CDR2 (germline): DFQATT, SNEGSKA (reference sequence). The V gene lost 5 bases and the J gene lost 4 bases, with 12 bases spanning the gap. The CDR3 is CSAGSDNYNEQFF. The CDR3 DNA reads TGCAGTGCTGGCTCTGACAATTACAATGAGCAGTTCTTC.

This clonotype was observed a handful of times. CDR3 in amino acids: CASSRGEDTQYF. The CDR3 nucleotides are TGTGCCAGCAGCCGGGGGGAGGATACGCAGTATTTT. The chain couples TRBV7-9 to TRBJ2-3; 7 bases map to TRBD2. V was pared by 5 bases and J by 6 bases, with 2 bases of the junction left unmatched. Germline CDR1 is SEHNR and CDR2 is FQNEAQ (reference sequence). The CDR3 is 12 residues long.

This clonotype was detected many times. The chain combines TRBV6-5 with TRBJ2-1; TRBD2 matches 8 bases. V was pared by 7 bases and J by 9 bases, with 14 bases of the junction left unmatched. CDR1 MNHEY and CDR2 SVGAGI come from the germline V gene. CDR3 size: 15 residues. This chain's CDR3 is CASTTPGGDPGEQFF. CDR3 DNA: TGTGCCAGCACCACCCCGGGGGGGGATCCTGGTGAGCAGTTCTTC.

The chain combines TRBV12-3 or TRBV12-4 with TRBJ2-1; 8 bases map to TRBD2. Trimming cost V 3 bases and J 1 base; bases outside gene matches: 8. The CDR3 length is 17 residues. Here the CDR3 reads CASSLVLPGGSYNEQFF. The CDR3 bases are TGTGCCAGCAGTTTGGTTCTGCCGGGAGGGTCCTACAATGAGCAGTTCTTC.